Listed below are T cell receptor beta chains from one sample, sequenced in a study of breast tumors, draining lymph nodes, adjacent tissues. From the multiplex PCR reads, TCRdb called clonotypes with MiXCR, one entry per CDR3 protein. The sample holds fewer than 20,000 distinct CDR3 sequences, about 45% seen once. Sequenced material: tumor-adjacent breast tissue. The receptors were sampled from a female donor with breast cancer. Some clones in this sample may be carry-over from other donors' samples. CDR3s include the opening cysteine and the closing phenylalanine or tryptophan. The D gene is left open where the match is weak. Only part of the rows carry a size: once, few, many, or a class if the clone is expanded.

.,TRBV6-1,TRBJ1-6,medium-sized,TGTGCCAGCAGTGAACTGAATTCACCCCTCCACTTT,CASSELNSPLHF
.,TRBV7-8,TRBJ1-1,few,TGTGCCAGCAGCTTAGGGGAGACTCCCCACACTGAAGCTTTCTTT,CASSLGETPHTEAFF
TRBD2,TRBV7-2,TRBJ2-5,once,TGTGCCAGCAGCTTAGCTAGCGGGAGTTCAGAGACCCAGTACTTC,CASSLASGSSETQYF
.,TRBV12-3/TRBV12-4,TRBJ1-2,medium-sized,TGTGCCAGCAGCCGATCCCAGAGGTCTTATGGAGGCTACACCTTC,CASSRSQRSYGGYTF
TRBD1,TRBV28,TRBJ2-2,many,TGTGCCAGCAGTTTGGAGACAGGGGGCAACACCGGGGAGCTGTTTTTT,CASSLETGGNTGELFF
TRBD2,TRBV20-1,TRBJ2-1,.,TGCAGTGCTAGTTTCGCTAGCGGGAGGGGGTACAATGAGCAGTTCTTC,CSASFASGRGYNEQFF
.,TRBV6-5,TRBJ2-1,many,TGTGCCAGCAGGCGAGGAGGGAGGAATGAGCAGTTCTTC,CASRRGGRNEQFF
.,TRBV14,TRBJ1-1,.,TGTGCCAGCAGCCTAATTAAGGGGGGGCAAGCTTTCTTT,CASSLIKGGQAFF
TRBD2,TRBV2,TRBJ2-7,.,TGTGCCAGCAACGTAGCGGGAGGTAACGAGCAGTACTTC,CASNVAGGNEQYF
.,TRBV24-1,TRBJ2-1,medium-sized,TGTGCCACCAGTGATTTGCATGCGGCCGGATCGGGTGAGCAGTTCTTC,CATSDLHAAGSGEQFF
.,TRBV29-1,TRBJ1-1,many,TGCAGCGTCGTCTTTTGGACAGAGAACACTGAAGCTTTCTTT,CSVVFWTENTEAFF
.,TRBV7-8,TRBJ2-3,medium-sized,TGTGCCAGCCAACCTCACCTACGGGATTCTCCTAATACGCAGTATTTT,CASQPHLRDSPNTQYF
.,TRBV19,TRBJ1-2,once,TGTGCCAGTAGAACAGGGACGCACTATGGCTACACCTTC,CASRTGTHYGYTF
.,TRBV29-1,TRBJ2-1,medium-sized,TGCAGCGTTGACACGGGAGTGGTCCCCAATGAGCAGTTCTTC,CSVDTGVVPNEQFF
.,TRBV2,TRBJ2-5,.,TGTGCCAGCAGTGAAGAGGCTACCGGGGAGACCCAGTACTTC,CASSEEATGETQYF
TRBD1,TRBV28,TRBJ2-7,few,TGTGCCAGCAGGGGGACAGGGCTCTCCTACGAGCAGTACTTC,CASRGTGLSYEQYF
TRBD2,TRBV4-1,TRBJ2-7,few,TGCGCCAGCAGCCAAGGACTAGCGGGAGTCTACGAGCAGTACTTC,CASSQGLAGVYEQYF
.,TRBV5-4,TRBJ1-1,many,TGTGCCAGCAGCTTGGCCCGCGACACTGAAGCTTTCTTT,CASSLARDTEAFF
TRBD2,TRBV5-4,TRBJ2-1,many,TGTGCCAGCAGCTTGGCGGGGACTAGCGGGAGTAATGAGCAGTTCTTC,CASSLAGTSGSNEQFF
.,TRBV3-1,TRBJ1-6,.,TGTGCCAGCAGCCAACACAGGGATTCACCCCTCCACTTT,CASSQHRDSPLHF
TRBD1,TRBV19,TRBJ2-1,once,TGTGCCAGTAGTATGTCAGGGACAGGTTACAATGAGCAGTTCTTC,CASSMSGTGYNEQFF
TRBD2,TRBV4-1,TRBJ2-3,.,TGCGCCAGCAGCCAATGGCTAGCGGCAGATACGCAGTATTTT,CASSQWLAADTQYF
TRBD1,TRBV27,TRBJ1-6,medium-sized,TGTGCCAGCAAGCCAGGGGGCGTCAGCTCCTATAATTCACCCCTCCACTTT,CASKPGGVSSYNSPLHF
TRBD2,TRBV20-1,TRBJ2-1,.,TGCAGTGCTAGAGATCCCGTGGCGGGAGACTACAATGAGCAGTTCTTC,CSARDPVAGDYNEQFF
.,TRBV7-2,TRBJ2-7,medium-sized,TGTGCCAGCAGCTTAAGACTAAGATCCTACGAGCAGTACTTC,CASSLRLRSYEQYF
.,TRBV10-3,TRBJ1-2,.,TGTGCCATCAGTGAGTTAACAGGGTCCCTCTATGGCTACACCTTC,CAISELTGSLYGYTF
TRBD2,TRBV7-2,TRBJ2-5,.,TGTGCCAGCAGCAGCGGGGGCGGGCGGCCCGGGTACCAACAGACCCAGTACTTC,CASSSGGGRPGYQQTQYF
.,TRBV4-3,TRBJ2-5,medium-sized,TGCGCCAGCAGCCAAGCACACCTTAGCTCCCCAACCCAAGAGACCCAGTACTTC,CASSQAHLSSPTQETQYF
TRBD2,TRBV11-2,TRBJ2-7,many,TGTGCCAGCAGAAATCTAGCGGGACCACCCTACGAGCAGTACTTC,CASRNLAGPPYEQYF
.,TRBV5-5,TRBJ2-2,many,TGTGCCAGCAGCTCGGGGATCACCGGGGAGCTGTTTTTT,CASSSGITGELFF
TRBD2,TRBV4-1,TRBJ2-5,medium-sized,TGCGCCAGCAGCAAGGGGTCGGGAGCGGGAGTTGGGGAGACCCAGTACTTC,CASSKGSGAGVGETQYF
.,TRBV4-1,TRBJ2-5,many,TGCGCCAGCAGCCAAGATTGGGATGAGGGGGAGACCCAGTACTTC,CASSQDWDEGETQYF
.,TRBV5-4,TRBJ2-5,medium-sized,TGTGCCAGCAGCTTGGCCAGGGGTTTGGTAGAGACCCAGTACTTC,CASSLARGLVETQYF
TRBD1,TRBV3-1,TRBJ2-5,.,TGTGCCAGCAGCCAAGGTCCCAGGGGGTGGGAGACTCAGTACTTC,CASSQGPRGWETQYF
TRBD1,TRBV28,TRBJ1-5,many,TGTGCCAGCAGTGACAGGGGCAATCAGCCCCAGCATTTT,CASSDRGNQPQHF
.,TRBV5-1,TRBJ1-2,.,TGCGCCAGCAGCTTGGTTCCAGGAAGTAATGGCTACACCTTC,CASSLVPGSNGYTF
.,TRBV12-3/TRBV12-4,TRBJ2-5,medium-sized,TGTGCCAGCAGCCAAACTAGGACCCAGTACTTC,CASSQTRTQYF
TRBD1,TRBV4-1,TRBJ1-1,many,TGCGCCAGCAGCCAAGATAGACAGGGGGCCCAGAACACTGAAGCTTTCTTT,CASSQDRQGAQNTEAFF
TRBD2,TRBV29-1,TRBJ2-1,.,TGCAGCGGCGAGGGACTAGCTTACAATGAGCAGTTCTTC,CSGEGLAYNEQFF
TRBD2,TRBV6-2/TRBV6-3,TRBJ2-1,many,TGTGCCAGCAGCCTACATGCTAGCGGGGGGGCCAACAATGAGCAGTTCTTC,CASSLHASGGANNEQFF
.,TRBV3-1,TRBJ2-3,many,TGTGCCAGCAGCCACGGGGAGCGGGGCACAGATACGCAGTATTTT,CASSHGERGTDTQYF
.,TRBV2,TRBJ2-5,.,TGTGCCAGCATTGGTCCCGGGACAGCGGGAGAAGAGACCCAGTACTTC,CASIGPGTAGEETQYF
TRBD2,TRBV5-1,TRBJ2-1,.,TGCGCCAGCAGCTCAGAGCGGGACCCATACAATGAGCAGTTCTTC,CASSSERDPYNEQFF
.,TRBV7-9,TRBJ2-7,medium-sized,TGTGCCAGCAGCGCCACCCCATCCTACGAGCAGTACTTC,CASSATPSYEQYF
.,TRBV7-3,TRBJ1-6,.,TGTGCCAGCTCCAACGGGTTGGGGAATTCACCCCTCCACTTT,CASSNGLGNSPLHF
.,TRBV20-1,TRBJ2-5,medium-sized,TGCAGTGCTAGAGATACGGAACAGTACCAAGAGACCCAGTACTTC,CSARDTEQYQETQYF
TRBD2,TRBV10-3,TRBJ2-7,.,TGTGCCATCAGTGAGTTTGGGGCTAGCGGGATTTCCTACGAGCAGTACTTC,CAISEFGASGISYEQYF
TRBD1,TRBV15,TRBJ1-6,.,TGTGCCACCAGCAGAGATAGAACAGGGGGCGGGTTTGGGAATTCACCCCTCCACTTT,CATSRDRTGGGFGNSPLHF
.,TRBV11-3,TRBJ1-1,many,TGTGCCAGCAGCTTAGTACCCCCGGGGGGGAGACGGACTGAAGCTTTCTTT,CASSLVPPGGRRTEAFF
.,TRBV11-2,TRBJ2-3,medium-sized,TGTGCCAGCAGCTTACGTAGGTCTAGCGACTCCACAGATACGCAGTATTTT,CASSLRRSSDSTDTQYF
.,TRBV30,TRBJ1-5,many,TGTGCCTGGAGCCAGGTCGGGAGCAATCAGCCCCAGCATTTT,CAWSQVGSNQPQHF
TRBD2,TRBV27,TRBJ2-4,many,TGTGCCAGCAGTTTGATAGCGGGAACACCAGACATTCAGTACTTC,CASSLIAGTPDIQYF
.,TRBV5-1,TRBJ2-3,many,TGCGCCAGCAGCTTGGATAGGGGGGGGGGGCGCACAGATACGCAGTATTTT,CASSLDRGGGRTDTQYF